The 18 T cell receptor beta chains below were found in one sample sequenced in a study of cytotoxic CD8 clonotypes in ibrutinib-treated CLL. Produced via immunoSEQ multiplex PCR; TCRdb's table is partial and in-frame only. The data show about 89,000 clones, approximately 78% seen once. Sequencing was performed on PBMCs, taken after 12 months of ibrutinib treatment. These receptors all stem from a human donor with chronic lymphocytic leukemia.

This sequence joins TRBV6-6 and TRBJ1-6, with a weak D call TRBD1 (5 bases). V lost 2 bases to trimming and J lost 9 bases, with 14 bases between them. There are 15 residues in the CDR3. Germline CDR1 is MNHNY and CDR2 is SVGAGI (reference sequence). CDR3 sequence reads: CASSYRAGDGSPLHF. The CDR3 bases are TGTGCCAGCAGTTACAGGGCGGGGGATGGTTCACCCCTCCACTTT.

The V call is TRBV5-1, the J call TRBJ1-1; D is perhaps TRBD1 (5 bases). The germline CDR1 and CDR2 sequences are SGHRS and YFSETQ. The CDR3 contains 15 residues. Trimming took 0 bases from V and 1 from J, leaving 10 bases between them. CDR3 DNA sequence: TGCGCCAGCAGCTTGGGGGGCGGTAGGAACACTGAAGCTTTCTTT. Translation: CASSLGGGRNTEAFF. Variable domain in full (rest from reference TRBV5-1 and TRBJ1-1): KAGVTQTPRYLIKTRGQQVTLSCSPISGHRSVSWYQQTPGQGLQFLFEYFSETQRNKGNFPGRFSGRQFSNSRSEMNVSTLELGDSALYLCASSLGGGRNTEAFFGQGTRLTVV.

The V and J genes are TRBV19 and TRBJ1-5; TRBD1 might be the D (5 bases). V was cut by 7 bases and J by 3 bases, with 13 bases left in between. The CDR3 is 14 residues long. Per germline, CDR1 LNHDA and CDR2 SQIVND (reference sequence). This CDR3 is CASTSGKHNQPQHF. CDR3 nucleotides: TGTGCCAGTACTTCAGGGAAGCACAATCAGCCCCAGCATTTT.

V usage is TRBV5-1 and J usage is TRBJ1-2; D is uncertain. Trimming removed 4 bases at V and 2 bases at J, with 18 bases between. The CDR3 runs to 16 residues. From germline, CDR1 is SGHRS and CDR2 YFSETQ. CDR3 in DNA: TGCGCCAGCAGCCCTGGTAGTGGGGAACCGAACTATGGCTACACCTTC. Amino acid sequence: CASSPGSGEPNYGYTF.

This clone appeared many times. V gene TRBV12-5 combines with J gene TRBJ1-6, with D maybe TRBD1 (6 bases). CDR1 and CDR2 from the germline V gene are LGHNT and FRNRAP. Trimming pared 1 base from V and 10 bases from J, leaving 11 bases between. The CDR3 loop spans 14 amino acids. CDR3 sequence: CASGLAGVESPLHF. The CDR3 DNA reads TGTGCTAGTGGTTTGGCAGGGGTAGAGTCACCCCTCCACTTT.

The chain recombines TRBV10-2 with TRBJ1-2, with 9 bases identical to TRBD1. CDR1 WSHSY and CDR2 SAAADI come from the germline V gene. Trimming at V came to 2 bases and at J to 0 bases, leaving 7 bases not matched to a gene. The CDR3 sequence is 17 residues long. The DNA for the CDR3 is TGCGCCAGCAGTGAGCCGAAGGACAGGGGAGCTAACTATGGCTACACCTTC. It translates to CASSEPKDRGANYGYTF.

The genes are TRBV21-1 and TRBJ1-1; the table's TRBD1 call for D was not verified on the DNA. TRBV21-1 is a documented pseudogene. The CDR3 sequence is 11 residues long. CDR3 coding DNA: TGTGCCAGCGGACAGGGTAGGGGAGCTTTCTTT. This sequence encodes CASGQGRGAFF.

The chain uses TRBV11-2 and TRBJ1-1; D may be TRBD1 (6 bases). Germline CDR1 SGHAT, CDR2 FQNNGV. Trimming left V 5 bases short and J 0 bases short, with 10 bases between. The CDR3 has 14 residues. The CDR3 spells CASSTTGMNTEAFF. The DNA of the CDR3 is TGTGCCAGCAGCACGACAGGCATGAACACTGAAGCTTTCTTT.

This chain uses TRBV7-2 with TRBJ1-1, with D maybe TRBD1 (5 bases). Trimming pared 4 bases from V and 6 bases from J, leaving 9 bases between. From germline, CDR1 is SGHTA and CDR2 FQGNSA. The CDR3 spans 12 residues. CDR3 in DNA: TGTGCCAGCAGCTGGGGGTACTCTGAAGCTTTCTTT. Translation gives CASSWGYSEAFF.

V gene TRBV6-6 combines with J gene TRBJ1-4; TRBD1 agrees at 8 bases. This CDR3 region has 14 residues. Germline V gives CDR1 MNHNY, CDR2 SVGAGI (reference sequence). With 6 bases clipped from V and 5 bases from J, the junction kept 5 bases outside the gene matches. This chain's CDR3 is CASRRTGGNEKLFF. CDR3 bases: TGTGCCAGCAGGAGAACAGGGGGAAATGAAAAACTGTTTTTT.

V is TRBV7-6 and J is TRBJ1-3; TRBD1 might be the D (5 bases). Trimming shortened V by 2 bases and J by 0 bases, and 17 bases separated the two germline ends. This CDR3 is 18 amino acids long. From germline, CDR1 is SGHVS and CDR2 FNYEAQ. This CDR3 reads CASSLRQDMRGSGNTIYF. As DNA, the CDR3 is TGTGCCAGCAGCTTACGGCAGGACATGAGAGGCTCTGGAAACACCATATATTTT.

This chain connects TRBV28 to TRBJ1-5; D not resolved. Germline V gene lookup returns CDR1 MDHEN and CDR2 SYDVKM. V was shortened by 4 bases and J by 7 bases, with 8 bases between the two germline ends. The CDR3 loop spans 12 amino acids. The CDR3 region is CASSSIRQPQHF. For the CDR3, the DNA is TGTGCCAGCAGTTCTATAAGACAGCCCCAGCATTTT.

The CDR3 bases are TGTGCCAGCAGTTACTCGATTAGGGGCACTGAAGCTTTCTTT. This translates into CASSYSIRGTEAFF. The chain is built from TRBV6-5 and TRBJ1-1, with D perhaps TRBD1 (5 bases). Germline loops: CDR1 MNHEY, CDR2 SVGAGI. The V and J ends lost 0 bases and 4 bases respectively, with 9 bases between them. The CDR3 length is 14 residues.

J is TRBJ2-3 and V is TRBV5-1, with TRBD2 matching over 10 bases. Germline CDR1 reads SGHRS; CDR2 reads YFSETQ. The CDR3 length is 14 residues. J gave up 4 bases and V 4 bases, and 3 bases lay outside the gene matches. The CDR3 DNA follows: TGCGCCAGCAGCCTAGGGACTAGCGCAGATACGCAGTATTTT. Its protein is CASSLGTSADTQYF.

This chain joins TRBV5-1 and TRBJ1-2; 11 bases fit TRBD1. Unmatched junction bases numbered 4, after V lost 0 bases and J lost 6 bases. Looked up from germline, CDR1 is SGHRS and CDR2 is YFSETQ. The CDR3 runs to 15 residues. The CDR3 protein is CASSLEGQGGHGYTF. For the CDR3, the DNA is TGCGCCAGCAGCTTGGAGGGACAGGGGGGCCATGGCTACACCTTC.

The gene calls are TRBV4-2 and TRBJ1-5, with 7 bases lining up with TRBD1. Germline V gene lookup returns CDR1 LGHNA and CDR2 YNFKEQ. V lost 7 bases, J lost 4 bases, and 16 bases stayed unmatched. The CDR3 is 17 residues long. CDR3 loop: CASKIPETGFSNQPQHF. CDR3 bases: TGTGCCAGCAAAATTCCAGAGACAGGGTTTTCAAATCAGCCCCAGCATTTT.

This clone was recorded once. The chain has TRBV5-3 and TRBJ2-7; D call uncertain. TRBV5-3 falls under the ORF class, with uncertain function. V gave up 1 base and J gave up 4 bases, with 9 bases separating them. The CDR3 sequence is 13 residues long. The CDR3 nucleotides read TGTGCCAGAAGCTTGAAGGGTCGTTACGAGCAGTACTTC. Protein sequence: CARSLKGRYEQYF.

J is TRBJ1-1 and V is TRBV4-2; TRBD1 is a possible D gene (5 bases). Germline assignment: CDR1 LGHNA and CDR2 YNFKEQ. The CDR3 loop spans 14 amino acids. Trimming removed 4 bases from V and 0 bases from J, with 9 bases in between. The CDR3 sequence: CASSPRQLNTEAFF. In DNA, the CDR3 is TGTGCCAGCAGCCCGAGACAGTTGAACACTGAAGCTTTCTTT.